The rows below give T cell receptor beta chains drawn from one sample of a study of STAT5B mutations in CD4+ large granular lymphocyte leukemia. The assay was immunoSEQ multiplex PCR, and TCRdb's table has in-frame clones only and misses some. The table includes about 46,000 clones, roughly 84% detected once. Sequencing input: CD4+ T cells from blood buffy coats. All receptors come from a human donor in good health. CDR3s include the opening cysteine and the closing phenylalanine or tryptophan. The order of the fields is V gene, J gene, CDR3 protein.

TRBV2	TRBJ2-7	CASKVRAYEQYF
TRBV19	TRBJ2-3	CASTPGGAGGPSDTQYF
TRBV6-1	TRBJ2-5	CASMFGAQETQYF
TRBV5-1	TRBJ1-4	CASSLRPEGATNEKLFF
TRBV27	TRBJ2-5	CASSFSGQETQYF
TRBV11-3	TRBJ2-7	CASSLRTSGRSSYEQYF
TRBV9	TRBJ2-3	CASSAQPLDTQYF
TRBV18	TRBJ1-5	CASSLGGGNQPQHF
TRBV11-1	TRBJ2-3	CASSLGAESTDTQYF
TRBV6-1	TRBJ1-6	CASNRDYNSPLHF
TRBV2	-	CASSGGASVTYEQYF
TRBV6-1	TRBJ1-4	CASSELEPTNEKLFF
TRBV18	TRBJ2-7	CASSGTGSEQYF
TRBV12-5	TRBJ1-1	CASGPDGRGTEAFF
TRBV6-1	TRBJ1-2	CASRRQGTWQGYTF
TRBV6-6	TRBJ1-3	CASSYGTGENTIYF